The clone carrying this TCR beta chain was observed at least ten times. Antigen: not known. This entry comes from a study of T cells after yellow fever vaccination. Regarding the study as a whole: Post-booster repertoires contained most primary-vaccination clones again (about 96% CD4, 85% to 90% CD8).

A single record per CDR3 protein comes from TCRdb applying MiXCR to the 5' RACE reads. Seen here are fewer than 350,000 distinct CDR3 sequences, approximately 9% observed once, and the top ten hold 15% to 20%. The TCR originated in a man aged 18 to 35 who received the YFV17D yellow fever vaccine. Sample: PBMCs, taken on the day of the first yellow fever vaccination.

CDR3 nucleotide sequence: TGTGCCACCAGTGAGGGACAGGGGATGGATACGCAGTATTTT. Protein product: CATSEGQGMDTQYF. This sequence joins TRBV24-1 and TRBJ2-3, with TRBD1 matching 10 bases. V lost 4 bases and J lost 6; bases outside the gene matches: 3. The CDR3 extends over 14 amino acids. Germline assignment: CDR1 KGHDR and CDR2 SFDVKD.